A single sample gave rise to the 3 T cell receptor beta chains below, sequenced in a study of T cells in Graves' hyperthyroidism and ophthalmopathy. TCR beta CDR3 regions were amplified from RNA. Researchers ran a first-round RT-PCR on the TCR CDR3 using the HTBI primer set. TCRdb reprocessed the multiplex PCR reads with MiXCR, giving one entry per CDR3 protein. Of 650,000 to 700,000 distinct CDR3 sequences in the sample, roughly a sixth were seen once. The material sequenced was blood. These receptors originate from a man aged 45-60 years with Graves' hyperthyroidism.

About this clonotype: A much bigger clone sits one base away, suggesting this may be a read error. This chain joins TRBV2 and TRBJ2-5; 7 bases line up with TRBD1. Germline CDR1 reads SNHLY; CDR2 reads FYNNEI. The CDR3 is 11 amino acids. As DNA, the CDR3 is TGTGTCAGCAGCGAGACAGGGTTGGGGTACTTC. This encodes CVSSETGLGYF.

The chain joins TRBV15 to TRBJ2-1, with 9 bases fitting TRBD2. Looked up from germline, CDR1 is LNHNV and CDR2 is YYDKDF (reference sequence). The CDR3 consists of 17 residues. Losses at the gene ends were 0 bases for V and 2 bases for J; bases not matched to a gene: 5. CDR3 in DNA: TGTGCCACCAGCAGAGAGGCGGGAGGGCCCCCCTACAATGAGCAGTTCTTC. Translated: CATSREAGGPPYNEQFF.

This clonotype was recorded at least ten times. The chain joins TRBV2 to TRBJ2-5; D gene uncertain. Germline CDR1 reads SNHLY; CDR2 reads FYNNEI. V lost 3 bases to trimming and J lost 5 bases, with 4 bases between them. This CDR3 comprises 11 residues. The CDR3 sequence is CASSDFETQYF. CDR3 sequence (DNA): TGTGCCAGCAGTGACTTTGAGACCCAGTACTTC.